One and the same sample provided the 20 T cell receptor beta chains below, sequenced in a study of blood T cell repertoires in COVID-19. Data came from immunoSEQ multiplex PCR; TCRdb stores just in-frame clones and leaves some out. In the table there are about 160,000 clones, approximately 84% of which are singletons. The sample was peripheral blood. These receptors originate from a woman of 80 years or more with acute or convalescent COVID-19.

This chain connects TRBV5-4 to TRBJ1-3; possible D gene TRBD1, 6 bases. Trimming cost V 1 base and J 7 bases, with 12 bases left between them. The CDR3 is 14 residues long. Germline lookup yields CDR1 SGHNT and CDR2 YYREEE (reference sequence). CDR3 loop: CASSLKGGDNTIYF. In nucleotides, the CDR3 is TGTGCCAGCAGCTTGAAGGGGGGGGATAACACCATATATTTT.

This chain joins TRBV7-8 and TRBJ2-7; D possibly corresponds to TRBD1 (7 bases). The CDR3 covers 14 residues. CDR1 and CDR2 from the germline V gene are SGHVS and FQNEAQ. Deletions cut 3 bases from V and 4 bases from J, with 13 bases between. In DNA form, the CDR3 reads TGTGCCAGCAGCTTTCAGGGGGGTTTGTACGAGCAGTACTTC. As protein: CASSFQGGLYEQYF.

The rearrangement links TRBV10-3 to TRBJ2-7, with 10 bases fitting TRBD1. This CDR3 has 15 residues. Germline CDR1 ENHRY, CDR2 SYGVKD. V shed 4 bases and J 4 bases; nucleotides not matched to a gene: 7. CDR3 amino acids: CAISGPGQGGYEQYF. The CDR3 region has the DNA TGTGCCATCAGTGGCCCCGGACAGGGGGGGTACGAGCAGTACTTC.

The rearrangement joins TRBV21-1 to TRBJ2-7; the table's D gene call, TRBD2, was not cross checked with the DNA. TRBV21-1 is a known pseudogene. CDR3 length: 16 residues. In DNA form, the CDR3 reads TGTGCCAGCAGCAAAGGTGGGTCTAGCGGGAGTTACGAGCAGTACTTC. It yields the protein CASSKGGSSGSYEQYF.

This chain links TRBV2 with TRBJ1-6; D not certain. V was pared by 4 bases and J by 4 bases, with 14 bases between. Germline CDR1 reads SNHLY; CDR2 reads FYNNEI. This CDR3 spans 16 amino acids. CDR3 bases: TGTGCCAGCAGTGGGGTGGCCTCGGGGTATAATTCACCCCTCCACTTT. Its translation is CASSGVASGYNSPLHF.

This clone was picked up a small number of times. The chain has TRBV6-2 or TRBV6-3 and TRBJ2-1, with 12 nucleotides matching TRBD2. This CDR3 region has 15 residues. Per germline, CDR1 MNHEY and CDR2 SVGEGT. Unmatched junction bases numbered 2, after V lost 6 bases and J lost 2 bases. CDR3 region: CASSRTSGAYNEQFF. In DNA form, the CDR3 reads TGTGCCAGCAGCCGGACTAGCGGGGCCTACAATGAGCAGTTCTTC.

A single count supports this clone. The chain uses TRBV11-2 and TRBJ2-3; D possibly corresponds to TRBD2 (6 bases). Germline values: CDR1 SGHAT, CDR2 FQNNGV. CDR3 length: 16 amino acids. Trimming removed 1 base at V and 0 bases at J, with 11 bases between. The CDR3 is CASSLGPGTSTDTQYF. DNA of the CDR3: TGTGCCAGCAGCTTAGGACCCGGGACTAGCACAGATACGCAGTATTTT. Supplemented by reference TRBV11-2 and TRBJ2-3, the full variable domain reads EAGVAQSPRYKIIEKRQSVAFWCNPISGHATLYWYQQILGQGPKLLIQFQNNGVVDDSQLPKDRFSAERLKGVDSTLKIQPAKLEDSAVYLCASSLGPGTSTDTQYFGPGTRLTVL.

This chain's CDR3 is CASSLDLVGLEAFF. CDR3 nucleotides: TGCGCCAGCAGCTTGGATTTGGTTGGACTTGAAGCTTTCTTT. The gene calls are TRBV5-1 and TRBJ1-1; D unresolved. With 0 bases removed from V and 7 bases from J, the gap between germline ends came to 13 bases. In germline, CDR1 is SGHRS, CDR2 YFSETQ. The CDR3 totals 14 residues.

The CDR3 is CASSVLAGETQYF. The CDR3 DNA reads TGCGCCAGCAGTGTTCTAGCGGGAGAGACCCAGTACTTC. The gene calls are TRBV10-2 and TRBJ2-5; 8 nucleotides agree with TRBD2. The germline CDR1 and CDR2 sequences are WSHSY and SAAADI. V shed 4 bases, J shed 4 bases, and the junction held 2 bases outside the gene matches. This CDR3 comprises 13 residues.

The gene calls are TRBV4-1 and TRBJ2-1, with 7 bases matching TRBD2. The germline CDR1 and CDR2 sequences are MGHRA and YSYEKL. The CDR3 runs 16 residues. Losses at the gene ends were 0 bases for V and 7 bases for J; bases not matched to a gene: 9. CDR3 residues: CASSQERWEGKNEQFF. The CDR3 nucleotides read TGCGCCAGCAGCCAAGAGAGGTGGGAGGGCAAGAATGAGCAGTTCTTC.

The rearrangement links TRBV29-1 to TRBJ1-5; D is undetermined. Trimming left V 0 bases short and J 6 bases short, with 9 bases between. Germline assignment: CDR1 SQVTM and CDR2 ANQGSEA. The CDR3 has 13 amino acids. The CDR3 protein is CSVEDQAGQPQHF. CDR3 bases: TGCAGCGTTGAAGATCAGGCAGGTCAGCCCCAGCATTTT.

The sample holds one count of this clone. V gene TRBV2 combines with J gene TRBJ1-1, with TRBD1 matching 7 bases. The CDR3 spans 14 residues. After removal of 8 bases from V and 2 bases from J, the junction contained 8 bases not matched to a gene. Per germline, CDR1 SNHLY and CDR2 FYNNEI. CDR3 nucleotides: TGTGCCAGCGGCGGGGACAGTCCAAACACTGAAGCTTTCTTT. This encodes CASGGDSPNTEAFF. Full variable domain (rest looked up from reference TRBV2 and TRBJ1-1): EPEVTQTPSHQVTQMGQEVILRCVPISNHLYFYWYRQILGQKVEFLVSFYNNEISEKSEIFDDQFSVERPDGSNFTLKIRSTKLEDSAMYFCASGGDSPNTEAFFGQGTRLTVV.

This clone was seen more than once but under ten times. The rearrangement joins TRBV28 to TRBJ2-7, with TRBD1 identical over 10 bases. Germline V gene sequence: CDR1 MDHEN, CDR2 SYDVKM. The CDR3 loop spans 16 amino acids. V trimming: 5 bases; J trimming: 2 bases; junction bases outside the gene matches: 9. The CDR3: CASSTPGTGVPYEQYF. The CDR3 DNA follows: TGTGCCAGCAGTACTCCCGGGACAGGGGTACCCTACGAGCAGTACTTC.

The J gene is TRBJ2-7, the V gene TRBV11-1; 8 bases match TRBD1. Germline CDR1 reads SGHAT; CDR2 reads FQDESV (reference sequence). Trimming cost V 5 bases and J 5 bases; bases outside gene matches: 8. This CDR3 spans 14 amino acids. The CDR3, as DNA: TGTGCCAGCAGCCCGCGACAGGGGAGGAACGAGCAGTACTTC. This gives the protein CASSPRQGRNEQYF.

The chain carries TRBV2 and TRBJ1-1, with D unresolved. The CDR3 is made up of 13 amino acids. Germline CDR1 SNHLY, CDR2 FYNNEI. The V and J ends lost 4 bases and 0 bases respectively, with 6 bases between them. The CDR3 here is CASSATVNTEAFF. The CDR3 DNA follows: TGTGCCAGCAGTGCCACAGTGAACACTGAAGCTTTCTTT.

This clone came up a few times. The CDR3 loop is CASSPGLAGVSYEQYF. The CDR3 DNA sequence: TGCGCCAGCAGCCCGGGACTAGCGGGAGTCTCCTACGAGCAGTACTTC. The rearrangement links TRBV5-1 to TRBJ2-7; 14 nucleotides agree with TRBD2. The CDR3 is 16 amino acids. Germline V CDR1 and CDR2: SGHRS, YFSETQ. Unmatched junction bases numbered 3, after V lost 4 bases and J lost 0 bases.

V gene TRBV10-2 combines with J gene TRBJ1-3; D perhaps matches TRBD1 (6 bases). Germline values: CDR1 WSHSY, CDR2 SAAADI. Trimming removed 4 bases at V and 15 bases at J, with 19 bases between. The length of the CDR3 is 13 residues. CDR3 protein: CASSGWSDRTSYF. The CDR3 nucleotides are TGCGCCAGCAGTGGTTGGTCAGACAGGACCTCATATTTT.

The rearrangement uses TRBV28 and TRBJ2-1; 8 positions agree with TRBD2. Germline V gene data show CDR1 as MDHEN and CDR2 as SYDVKM. V dropped 1 base and J dropped 7; count of bases not matched to a gene: 9. This CDR3 spans 16 amino acids. CDR3 nucleotide sequence: TGTGCCAGCAGTTTATCAACCCAGCGGGAGAGAAATGAGCAGTTCTTC. Translated: CASSLSTQRERNEQFF. The entire variable domain, with the rest obtained from reference TRBV28 and TRBJ2-1, is as follows: DVKVTQSSRYLVKRTGEKVFLECVQDMDHENMFWYRQDPGLGLRLIYFSYDVKMKEKGDIPEGYSVSREKKERFSLILESASTNQTSMYLCASSLSTQRERNEQFFGPGTRLTVL.

This chain links TRBV15 with TRBJ2-7; 10 bases fit TRBD1. Losses at the gene ends were 4 bases for V and 0 bases for J; bases not matched to a gene: 3. This CDR3 spans 15 amino acids. Germline lookup yields CDR1 LNHNV and CDR2 YYDKDF (reference sequence). The CDR3 DNA follows: TGTGCCACCAGCAAGGGGACAGGGGACTCCTACGAGCAGTACTTC. It translates to CATSKGTGDSYEQYF.

This clone appeared a few times. The V call is TRBV19, the J call TRBJ2-2; D is unclear. Trimming removed 3 bases from V and 4 bases from J, with 12 bases in between. The CDR3 has 15 amino acids. Per the germline V gene, CDR1 is LNHDA and CDR2 is SQIVND (reference sequence). The CDR3 bases are TGTGCCAGTAGTATCCCGCAGGCGTCCACCGGGGAGCTGTTTTTT. Translation gives CASSIPQASTGELFF. Full variable domain (missing parts from reference TRBV19 and TRBJ2-2): DGGITQSPKYLFRKEGQNVTLSCEQNLNHDAMYWYRQDPGQGLRLIYYSQIVNDFQKGDIAEGYSVSREKKESFPLTVTSAQKNPTAFYLCASSIPQASTGELFFGEGSRLTVL.